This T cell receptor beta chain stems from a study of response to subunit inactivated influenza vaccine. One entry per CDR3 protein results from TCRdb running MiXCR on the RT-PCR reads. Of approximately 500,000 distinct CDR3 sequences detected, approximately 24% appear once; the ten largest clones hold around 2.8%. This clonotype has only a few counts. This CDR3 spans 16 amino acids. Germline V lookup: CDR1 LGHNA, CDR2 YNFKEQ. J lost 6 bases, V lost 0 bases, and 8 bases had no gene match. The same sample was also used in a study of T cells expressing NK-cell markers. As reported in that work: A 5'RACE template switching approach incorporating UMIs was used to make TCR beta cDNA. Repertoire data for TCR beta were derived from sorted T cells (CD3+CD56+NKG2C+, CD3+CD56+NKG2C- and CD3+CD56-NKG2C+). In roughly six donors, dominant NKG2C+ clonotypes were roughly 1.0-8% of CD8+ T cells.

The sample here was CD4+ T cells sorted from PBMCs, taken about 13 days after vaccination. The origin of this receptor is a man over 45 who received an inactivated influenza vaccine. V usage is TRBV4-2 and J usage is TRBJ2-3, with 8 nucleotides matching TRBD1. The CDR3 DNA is TGTGCCAGCAGCCAAGAAACCGGACAGGGTGTGGATACGCAGTATTTT. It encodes CASSQETGQGVDTQYF.